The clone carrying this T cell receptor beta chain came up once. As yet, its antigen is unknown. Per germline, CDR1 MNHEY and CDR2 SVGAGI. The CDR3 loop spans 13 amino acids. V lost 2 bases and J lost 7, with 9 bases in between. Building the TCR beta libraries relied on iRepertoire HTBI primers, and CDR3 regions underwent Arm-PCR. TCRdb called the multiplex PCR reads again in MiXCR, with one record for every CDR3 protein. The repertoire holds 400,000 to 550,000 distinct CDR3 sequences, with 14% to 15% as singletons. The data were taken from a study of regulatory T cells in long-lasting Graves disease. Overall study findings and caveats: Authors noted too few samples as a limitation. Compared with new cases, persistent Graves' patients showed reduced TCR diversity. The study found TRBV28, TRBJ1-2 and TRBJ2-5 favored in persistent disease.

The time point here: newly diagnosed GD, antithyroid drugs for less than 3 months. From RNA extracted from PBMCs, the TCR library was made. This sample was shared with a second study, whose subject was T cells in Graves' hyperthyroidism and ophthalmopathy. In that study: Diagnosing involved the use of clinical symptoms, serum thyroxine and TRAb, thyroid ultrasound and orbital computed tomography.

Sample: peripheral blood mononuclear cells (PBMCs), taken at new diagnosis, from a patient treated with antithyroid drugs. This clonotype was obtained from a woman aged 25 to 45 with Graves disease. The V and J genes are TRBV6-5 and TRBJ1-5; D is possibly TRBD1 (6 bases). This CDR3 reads CASSYGGLQPQHF. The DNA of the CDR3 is TGTGCCAGCAGTTACGGGGGGCTCCAGCCCCAGCATTTT.